These 8 T cell receptor beta chains were sequenced from one sample in a study of shared clonotypes between healthy human individuals. Profiling relied on immunoSEQ multiplex PCR, and the TCRdb table lists in-frame clones only, not all of them. This sample carries around 2.1 million clones, approximately 94% of them seen once, and the ten largest clones take over 0.1%. Source material: naive CD4+ T cells sorted from blood. Regarding subset: CD45RA+ positively selected. The receptors here all came from a man aged 18 to 30 in good health.

The rearrangement links TRBV30 to TRBJ1-5, with D uncertain. The V gene lost 0 bases and the J gene lost 6 bases, with 12 bases spanning the gap. CDR1 and CDR2 (germline): GTSNPN, SVGIG (reference sequence). This CDR3 comprises 14 residues. CDR3 bases: TGTGCCTGGAGTGTACAGCTTGGAGGTCAGCCCCAGCATTTT. Translation: CAWSVQLGGQPQHF.

Regarding this clone: This CDR3 is also generated by other DNA sequences in the sample. The chain joins TRBV2 to TRBJ2-1, with 11 bases fitting TRBD2. The CDR3 totals 15 residues. Germline CDR1 SNHLY, CDR2 FYNNEI. V was clipped by 6 bases and J by 6 bases; unmatched bases: 7. The CDR3 DNA reads as TGTGCCAGCAGCTCTAGCGGGAGGAAGGGCAATGAGCAGTTCTTC. Its translation is CASSSSGRKGNEQFF.

The V gene is TRBV10-2, the J gene TRBJ2-7; D not certain. The CDR3 loop spans 14 amino acids. CDR1 is WSHSY, CDR2 SAAADI, per germline. Trimming stripped 4 bases from V and 2 bases from J, with 12 bases between. CDR3 nucleotides: TGCGCCAGCAGTGCGGCGCAGCCTCCCTACGAGCAGTACTTC. Translating gives CASSAAQPPYEQYF.

J is TRBJ2-3 and V is TRBV6-1, with a tentative D call TRBD2 (5 bases). Germline loops: CDR1 MNHNS, CDR2 SASEGT. V was cut by 8 bases and J by 0 bases, with 6 bases left in between. The CDR3 has 12 residues. The CDR3 reads CASGGSTDTQYF. The CDR3 DNA is TGTGCCAGCGGCGGGAGCACAGATACGCAGTATTTT.

The chain joins TRBV7-9 to TRBJ2-3; TRBD2 matches 13 bases. Trimming at V came to 3 bases and at J to 4 bases, leaving 4 bases not matched to a gene. Germline V gene lookup returns CDR1 SEHNR and CDR2 FQNEAQ (reference sequence). This CDR3 region has 16 residues. The CDR3 loop is CASSLGLAGIADTQYF. CDR3 DNA: TGTGCCAGCAGCTTGGGACTAGCGGGAATCGCAGATACGCAGTATTTT.

The rearrangement joins TRBV6-1 to TRBJ1-1; the D is unclear. This CDR3 has 9 residues. The germline V gene has CDR1 MNHNS and CDR2 SASEGT. V lost 6 bases and J lost 11, with 7 bases in between. CDR3 sequence reads: CASSERAFF. In nucleotides, the CDR3 is TGTGCCAGCAGCGAAAGGGCTTTCTTT.

The V gene is TRBV6-1, the J gene TRBJ2-4; D could derive from TRBD1 or TRBD2 (5 bases each). Trimming removed 4 bases at V and 1 base at J, with 14 bases between. This CDR3 spans 16 amino acids. Germline V gene sequence: CDR1 MNHNS, CDR2 SASEGT. The CDR3 loop reads CASSAETGTAKNIQYF. The CDR3, as DNA: TGTGCCAGCAGTGCAGAAACGGGGACGGCCAAAAACATTCAGTACTTC.

This chain links TRBV5-1 with TRBJ2-7; 7 positions agree with TRBD2. After removal of 5 bases from V and 3 bases from J, the junction contained 8 bases not matched to a gene. The germline V gene encodes CDR1 SGHRS and CDR2 YFSETQ. The CDR3 is 14 amino acids. In nucleotides, the CDR3 is TGCGCCAGCAGGGTTGGGGGGACTAACTACGAGCAGTACTTC. Residues: CASRVGGTNYEQYF.